The text below deals with one TCR beta chain. This specimen belongs to a study of cytomegalovirus exposure and HLA in healthy donors. The PCR employed 60 Vbeta primers together with 13 Jbeta primers. Assay used: immunoSEQ multiplex PCR; TCRdb lists only in-frame clones, some missing. The sample has over 70,000 clones; 77% are singletons. V dropped 6 bases and J dropped 0 bases, with 11 bases sitting between them. The CDR3 has 13 residues. The V gene's germline CDR1 is SQVTM and CDR2 ANQGSEA. Sequenced sample: PBMCs. The chain couples TRBV29-1 to TRBJ1-1; D remains ambiguous. The TCR comes from a man aged 50-60 years in good health and CMV-seropositive. The CDR3 loop reads CSVAGRMNTEAFF. The CDR3 coding sequence is TGCAGCGTCGCTGGCCGTATGAACACTGAAGCTTTCTTT.